This T cell receptor (beta chain) appears in the sequencing data of a study of T cells in Graves' hyperthyroidism and ophthalmopathy. In the study overall: Pretreatment peripheral blood was obtained at initial diagnosis.

No ophthalmopathy progression within 18 months constituted stable Graves' hyperthyroidism. Patients showing uncontrolled infection, other autoimmune disease, pregnancy or lactation were ineligible. Study results and limitations: Separation of ophthalmopathy from stable hyperthyroidism was achieved by a 13 V-J model.

As concerns this clonotype: Its specificity is unknown.

Researchers took RNA transcripts and amplified the TCR beta CDR3 regions from them. First-round RT-PCR with HTBI primers amplified the TCR CDR3 region. TCRdb re-called the multiplex PCR reads through MiXCR, storing one row per CDR3 protein. Among roughly 800,000 distinct CDR3 sequences listed, approximately 40% were seen once. Germline assignment: CDR1 LGHNT and CDR2 FRNRAP. The J segment lost 3 bases and the V segment lost 2 bases, leaving 7 bases of the junction unmatched. There are 15 residues in the CDR3. The chain joins TRBV12-5 to TRBJ2-7, with 7 nucleotides matching TRBD2. This clonotype was sampled from a man between 18 and 35 years old with Graves' hyperthyroidism. Sequenced sample: blood. The CDR3 DNA is TGTGCTAGTGGTTTGTGGCGGGAGAAGGGCTACGAGCAGTACTTC. The encoded protein is CASGLWREKGYEQYF.